The 21 T cell receptor beta chains in this list originate from one sample, sequenced in a study of T cell changes during pregnancy in multiple sclerosis. The table came from immunoSEQ multiplex PCR; TCRdb's copy has only in-frame clones and leaves some out. The sample includes approximately 44,000 clones, 89% of them seen just once. Sequencing was performed on CD4+ T cells from peripheral blood mononuclear cells, taken in the first trimester of pregnancy. These receptor sequences come from a female donor with multiple sclerosis, enrolled in a pregnancy study.

V is TRBV21-1 and J is TRBJ1-3; the table's TRBD1 call for D was not verified on the DNA. TRBV21-1 counts as a pseudogene. The CDR3 is made up of 14 amino acids. The CDR3 spells CASSTTDSGNTIYF. CDR3 coding DNA: TGTGCCAGCAGCACGACAGACTCTGGAAACACCATATATTTT.

The chain carries TRBV6-6 and TRBJ2-2; tentatively, D is TRBD1 (6 bases). Germline CDR1 MNHNY, CDR2 SVGAGI (reference sequence). The CDR3 contains 16 residues. Trimming stripped 5 bases from V and 0 bases from J, with 13 bases between. CDR3 amino acids: CASSQQGSANTGELFF. The CDR3 nucleotides read TGTGCCAGCAGTCAACAGGGAAGCGCGAACACCGGGGAGCTGTTTTTT.

The chain links TRBV4-3 to TRBJ1-1, with 8 bases that match TRBD1. V shed 0 bases and J 1 base; nucleotides not matched to a gene: 4. In germline, CDR1 is LGHNA, CDR2 YSLEER. This CDR3 is built from 16 residues. The CDR3 bases are TGCGCCAGCAGCCAAGACCCGACAGGGGCGAACACTGAAGCTTTCTTT. It is translated as CASSQDPTGANTEAFF.

V is TRBV29-1 and J is TRBJ2-7; 9 bases agree with TRBD1. Germline CDR1 is SQVTM and CDR2 is ANQGSEA. Germline trimming cut 6 bases from V and 3 bases from J; bases unmatched to any gene: 6. The CDR3 runs to 13 residues. CDR3 in amino acids: CSVRLDRGYEQYF. The CDR3 DNA reads TGCAGCGTCAGACTGGACAGGGGCTACGAGCAGTACTTC.

The chain couples TRBV28 to TRBJ2-7, with 14 bases that match TRBD2. There are 17 residues in the CDR3. V was pared by 6 bases and J by 0 bases, with 7 bases of the junction left unmatched. Germline CDR1 is MDHEN and CDR2 is SYDVKM. The CDR3, as DNA: TGTGCCAGCAGACCGTTGGGGACTAGCGGGAGCTCCTACGAGCAGTACTTC. Protein: CASRPLGTSGSSYEQYF.

V gene TRBV9 combines with J gene TRBJ2-7; no definite D call. Germline loops: CDR1 SGDLS, CDR2 YYNGEE. The CDR3 has 15 residues. Trimming removed 4 bases from V and 3 bases from J, with 17 bases in between. The DNA for the CDR3 is TGTGCCAGCAGCCGATTACTCCAGACAAACTACGAGCAGTACTTC. Residues: CASSRLLQTNYEQYF.

The rearrangement links TRBV19 to TRBJ2-3; weak D call: TRBD1 (6 bases). Trimming took off 4 bases at V and 3 bases at J, with 11 bases between the two ends. CDR1 LNHDA and CDR2 SQIVND come from the germline V gene (reference sequence). This CDR3 has 14 amino acids. This CDR3 is CASSTGTSTDTQYF. The DNA for the CDR3 is TGTGCCAGTAGTACCGGGACATCAACAGATACGCAGTATTTT.

The V call is TRBV19, the J call TRBJ1-1; 8 nucleotides agree with TRBD1. In germline, CDR1 is LNHDA, CDR2 SQIVND (reference sequence). V dropped 5 bases and J dropped 1; count of bases not matched to a gene: 6. The CDR3 contains 15 residues. The CDR3 bases are TGTGCCAGTAGTTTACCCGGACAGGGGAACACTGAAGCTTTCTTT. This sequence encodes CASSLPGQGNTEAFF. Full variable domain (outside the CDR3, taken from reference TRBV19 and TRBJ1-1): DGGITQSPKYLFRKEGQNVTLSCEQNLNHDAMYWYRQDPGQGLRLIYYSQIVNDFQKGDIAEGYSVSREKKESFPLTVTSAQKNPTAFYLCASSLPGQGNTEAFFGQGTRLTVV.

This rearrangement joins TRBV7-2 to TRBJ1-5; D may be TRBD1 (6 bases). The V and J ends lost 1 base and 2 bases respectively, with 9 bases between them. The CDR3 is 15 amino acids. Germline V gene data show CDR1 as SGHTA and CDR2 as FQGNSA. CDR3 sequence (DNA): TGTGCCAGCAGCTTAGTGGCAGGGGGCAATCAGCCCCAGCATTTT. Translated, it gives CASSLVAGGNQPQHF.

The chain links TRBV27 to TRBJ2-5; 9 bases are a match to TRBD2. Trimming took 2 bases from V and 5 from J; bases not matched to a gene: 12. This CDR3 region has 17 residues. In germline, CDR1 is MNHEY, CDR2 SMNVEV (reference sequence). This CDR3 is CASSLSRGGRVTETQYF. CDR3 sequence (DNA): TGTGCCAGCAGTTTAAGTCGGGGCGGGAGGGTCACGGAGACCCAGTACTTC.

A single count supports this clone. The chain is built from TRBV9 and TRBJ2-5, with 10 bases matching TRBD2. Germline trimming cut 0 bases from V and 1 base from J; bases unmatched to any gene: 6. Germline lookup yields CDR1 SGDLS and CDR2 YYNGEE. The CDR3 is 17 amino acids. The CDR3 is CASSVGVASGSQETQYF. As DNA, the CDR3 is TGTGCCAGCAGCGTAGGGGTAGCTAGCGGGAGCCAAGAGACCCAGTACTTC. Complete variable domain (other parts from reference TRBV9 and TRBJ2-5): DSGVTQTPKHLITATGQRVTLRCSPRSGDLSVYWYQQSLDQGLQFLIQYYNGEERAKGNILERFSAQQFPDLHSELNLSSLELGDSALYFCASSVGVASGSQETQYFGPGTRLLVL.

The chain couples TRBV6-6 to TRBJ1-1; 10 nucleotides line up with TRBD1. Trimming cost V 4 bases and J 7 bases; bases outside gene matches: 9. This CDR3 is 15 amino acids long. The germline CDR1 and CDR2 sequences are MNHNY and SVGAGI (reference sequence). CDR3 nucleotides: TGTGCCAGCAGTTCCCCGGACAGGGGGAAGAATGAAGCTTTCTTT. Protein sequence: CASSSPDRGKNEAFF.

The chain employs TRBV2 and TRBJ2-1; TRBD2 agrees at 8 bases. With 9 bases clipped from V and 3 bases from J, the junction kept 10 bases outside the gene matches. Germline CDR1 is SNHLY and CDR2 is FYNNEI. CDR3 length equals 15 residues. DNA of the CDR3: TGTGCCAGGACAGATAGCGGGACTAACTACAATGAGCAGTTCTTC. This translates into CARTDSGTNYNEQFF.

This chain connects TRBV6-5 to TRBJ2-3; 8 nucleotides agree with TRBD2. From germline, CDR1 is MNHEY and CDR2 SVGAGI. CDR3 size: 15 residues. The ends lost 4 bases at V and 2 bases at J; junction bases unmatched: 5. CDR3 bases: TGTGCCAGCAGTTTTGAGCGGGAGCACACAGATACGCAGTATTTT. Protein sequence: CASSFEREHTDTQYF.

The V and J genes are TRBV6-5 and TRBJ2-7, with no clear D. Germline CDR1 and CDR2: MNHEY and SVGAGI. The V end lost 0 bases, the J end lost 4 bases, and 10 bases lay between the germline ends. The CDR3 loop spans 14 amino acids. As DNA, the CDR3 is TGTGCCAGCAGTTACTCTTTCAGTTCTTACGAGCAGTACTTC. It specifies CASSYSFSSYEQYF.

The chain combines TRBV27 with TRBJ2-6, with D possibly matching TRBD1 (6 bases). The V gene lost 6 bases and the J gene lost 2 bases, with 14 bases spanning the gap. Germline lookup yields CDR1 MNHEY and CDR2 SMNVEV (reference sequence). The CDR3 sequence is 16 residues long. The chain's CDR3 is CASSRKTGTGANVLTF. The CDR3 bases are TGTGCCAGCAGCCGCAAAACAGGGACTGGGGCCAACGTCCTGACTTTC.

This chain uses TRBV14 with TRBJ1-1; 8 positions agree with TRBD1. The CDR3 length is 13 residues. The V and J ends lost 8 bases and 1 base, in that order; junction bases with no gene match: 3. Germline V lookup: CDR1 SGHDN, CDR2 FVKESK. The CDR3 DNA reads TGTGCCAGCTCTACAGGGGGGAACACTGAAGCTTTCTTT. Translated, it gives CASSTGGNTEAFF.

The chain joins TRBV7-6 to TRBJ2-7; 8 nucleotides align to TRBD2. Losses at the gene ends were 1 base for V and 1 base for J; bases not matched to a gene: 6. The CDR3 sequence is 16 residues long. Per germline, CDR1 SGHVS and CDR2 FNYEAQ. The CDR3 spells CASSLVAGGQSYEQYF. The DNA for the CDR3 is TGTGCCAGCAGCTTAGTGGCGGGAGGCCAATCCTACGAGCAGTACTTC. Full variable domain (outside the CDR3, taken from reference TRBV7-6 and TRBJ2-7): GAGVSQSPRYKVTKRGQDVALRCDPISGHVSLYWYRQALGQGPEFLTYFNYEAQQDKSGLPNDRFSAERPEGSISTLTIQRTEQRDSAMYRCASSLVAGGQSYEQYFGPGTRLTVT.

The chain combines TRBV29-1 with TRBJ2-5, with D hard to call. The V gene lost 7 bases and the J gene lost 3 bases, with 9 bases spanning the gap. Germline CDR1 and CDR2: SQVTM and ANQGSEA. This CDR3 region has 11 residues. CDR3 sequence: CSASLEETQYF. The DNA of the CDR3 is TGCAGCGCAAGCCTCGAAGAGACCCAGTACTTC.

This chain connects TRBV4-3 to TRBJ2-1, with TRBD1 identical over 7 bases. This CDR3 is built from 16 residues. In germline, CDR1 is LGHNA, CDR2 YSLEER. V lost 2 bases to trimming and J lost 4 bases; unmatched junction nucleotides: 8. The CDR3 loop reads CASSQTDRVYYNEQFF. CDR3 DNA sequence: TGCGCCAGCAGCCAAACAGACAGGGTCTATTACAATGAGCAGTTCTTC.

The chain recombines TRBV21-1 with TRBJ1-1; the table's D call, TRBD1, was not checked against the DNA. TRBV21-1 corresponds to a pseudogene. This CDR3 spans 18 amino acids. CDR3 protein: CASSRFNRAGPMNTEAFF. In DNA form, the CDR3 reads TGTGCCAGCAGCCGTTTTAACAGGGCCGGTCCGATGAACACTGAAGCTTTCTTT.